The rows below give T cell receptor beta chains drawn from one sample of a study of blood T cell repertoires in COVID-19. Sequencing used immunoSEQ multiplex PCR; TCRdb keeps in-frame clones, though not all of them. Of about 68,000 clones in the sample, 80% to 90% were seen once. Specimen: peripheral blood. The receptors shown here come from a man in his fifties with acute or convalescent COVID-19. CDR3s include the opening cysteine and the closing phenylalanine or tryptophan. A D gene is named only where the DNA matches it firmly. The size entry is marked missing in some rows and otherwise reads once, few, many or a size class.

d_call	clone_size	v_call	j_call	cdr3_nt	cdr3_aa
TRBD1	NA	TRBV5-1	TRBJ2-1	TGCGCCAGCAGCTTCGGACAGGGCTACAATGAGCAGTTCTTC	CASSFGQGYNEQFF
TRBD1	NA	TRBV24-1	TRBJ2-2	TGTGCCACAGAGGACAGGGGTGCCGGGGAGCTGTTTTTT	CATEDRGAGELFF
NA	NA	TRBV19	TRBJ1-2	TGTGCCAGTAGTATTCGGGACTATGGCTACACCTTC	CASSIRDYGYTF
TRBD2	NA	TRBV28	TRBJ2-3	TGTGCCAGCAGTATTTCTAGCGGGAGGGCCGGCACAGATACGCAGTATTTT	CASSISSGRAGTDTQYF
TRBD1	NA	TRBV25-1	TRBJ1-5	TGTGCCAGCAGTGACGGACAGGGGTTCTATCAGCCCCAGCATTTT	CASSDGQGFYQPQHF
TRBD1	once	TRBV19	TRBJ1-4	TGTGCCAGTAGGTCGACAGGGGGAGGTGAAAAACTGTTTTTT	CASRSTGGGEKLFF
NA	NA	TRBV2	TRBJ2-7	TGTGCCAGCAGCGGAGCGGGCTACGAGCAGTACTTC	CASSGAGYEQYF
NA	NA	TRBV18	TRBJ2-5	TGTGCCAGCTCCCAAAGTAGGGGGAATCAAGAGACCCAGTACTTC	CASSQSRGNQETQYF
TRBD2	once	TRBV11-3	TRBJ2-1	TGTGCCAGCAGCTCTGCAAGTCTAGCGGGCAATGAGCAGTTCTTC	CASSSASLAGNEQFF
TRBD1	NA	TRBV19	TRBJ1-1	TGTGCCAGCACACTAACCGGGACAGGGGTAACTGAAGCTTTCTTT	CASTLTGTGVTEAFF
NA	NA	TRBV7-2	TRBJ1-2	TGTGCCAGCAGCTCCTCAGGCAACCAGGGCTACACCTTC	CASSSSGNQGYTF
NA	once	TRBV5-8	TRBJ2-3	TGTGCCAGCAGCTTGACTAGAGCAGATACGCAGTATTTT	CASSLTRADTQYF
TRBD1	NA	TRBV19	TRBJ1-2	TGTGCCAGTAGCGCCGGGACAGGGGTCTATGGCTACACCTTC	CASSAGTGVYGYTF
TRBD2	NA	TRBV7-3	TRBJ2-1	TGTGCCAGCAGCTCGACTAGCGGTTCTTACAATGAGCAGTTCTTC	CASSSTSGSYNEQFF
NA	NA	TRBV7-2	TRBJ2-1	TGTGCCAGCAGCTCTACGTGGGGAGGGCCTGAAGGGGGGCAGTTCTTC	CASSSTWGGPEGGQFF
NA	NA	TRBV6-1	TRBJ1-1	TGTGCCAGCAGTAAAGGGGCCAGGGGCGCGCTGAACACTGAAGCTTTCTTT	CASSKGARGALNTEAFF
NA	NA	TRBV5-1	TRBJ1-6	TGCGCCAGCAGCTTAACGGGGGGTCGCAATTCACCCCTCCACTTT	CASSLTGGRNSPLHF
TRBD1	few	TRBV6-2/TRBV6-3	TRBJ1-5	TGTGCCAGCAGCCACAGGGGGCTTGGCAATCAGCCCCAGCATTTT	CASSHRGLGNQPQHF
TRBD1	NA	TRBV6-2/TRBV6-3	TRBJ1-6	TGTGCCAGCAGTTACTCGACCCCAGGGGGCAGCGGTTCACCCCTCCACTTT	CASSYSTPGGSGSPLHF
TRBD1	NA	TRBV18	TRBJ1-6	TGTGCCAGCTCGCGCCGGGACGGGACAGTAGGATCACCCCTCCACTTT	CASSRRDGTVGSPLHF
TRBD1	NA	TRBV3-1/TRBV3-2	TRBJ1-1	TGTGCCAGCAGCTTCCAGCCAGGGGGAATCACTGAAGCTTTCTTT	CASSFQPGGITEAFF
TRBD2	NA	TRBV3-1/TRBV3-2	TRBJ2-5	TGTGCCAGCAGCCAAAGGCTAGCGGGAGAGACCCAGTACTTC	CASSQRLAGETQYF
TRBD2	NA	TRBV6-1	TRBJ2-2	TGTGCCAGCAGTGAATGGGGACTAGCGGGAGAAACCGGGGAGCTGTTTTTT	CASSEWGLAGETGELFF
NA	NA	TRBV3-1/TRBV3-2	TRBJ1-2	TGTGCCAGCAGCTGGACTTCTGGCTACACCTTC	CASSWTSGYTF
TRBD1	NA	TRBV28	TRBJ1-1	TGTGCCAGCAGTTTTGACAGGGAAAGATTTGAAGCTTTCTTT	CASSFDRERFEAFF
TRBD1	NA	TRBV7-7	TRBJ2-1	TGTGCCAGCAGCTTGAGACAGGGGCCCTACAATGAGCAGTTCTTC	CASSLRQGPYNEQFF
TRBD2	NA	TRBV6-1	TRBJ2-7	TGTGCCAGCAGTGAAGCGACGACTAGCGCATACGAGCAGTACTTC	CASSEATTSAYEQYF